The 26 T cell receptor beta chains presented below share a single source sample, sequenced in a study of T cells in Graves' hyperthyroidism and ophthalmopathy. TCR beta CDR3 sequences were amplified from RNA transcripts. During a first-round RT-PCR of the TCR CDR3, the HTBI primer set was used. TCRdb processed the multiplex PCR reads anew with MiXCR; each CDR3 protein has one entry. Of roughly 500,000 distinct CDR3 sequences listed, approximately 49% are singletons. The source material was peripheral blood or thyroid tissue (not recorded which). The receptors were gathered from an adult woman with Graves' disease, either hyperthyroidism or ophthalmopathy (not recorded which).

The V gene is TRBV7-2, the J gene TRBJ1-4; D unclear. The V end was cut by 11 bases, the J end by 4 bases, with 14 bases between. CDR1 is SGHTA and CDR2 is FQGNSA in the germline V gene. This CDR3 is built from 13 residues. The CDR3 region is CALRERHNEKLFF. As DNA, the CDR3 is TGTGCCCTACGGGAGCGTCATAATGAAAAACTGTTTTTT.

As DNA, the CDR3 is TGTGCCATCAGTGAGTCCCATCCGGGTTCTGGGGCCAACGTCCTGACTTTC. Translated: CAISESHPGSGANVLTF. This chain joins TRBV10-3 and TRBJ2-6; D not certain. Germline lookup yields CDR1 ENHRY and CDR2 SYGVKD. The V gene lost 0 bases and the J gene lost 1 base, with 10 bases spanning the gap. The CDR3 has 17 amino acids.

The chain links TRBV2 to TRBJ2-5; no definite D call. The CDR3 contains 14 residues. Germline loops: CDR1 SNHLY, CDR2 FYNNEI. V was shortened by 5 bases and J by 5 bases, with 15 bases between the two germline ends. The CDR3 nucleotides read TGTGCCAGCAGTCCTCCCCTTGGCCGGGAGACCCAGTACTTC. Translating gives CASSPPLGRETQYF.

This clonotype came up many times. The gene calls are TRBV29-1 and TRBJ1-1; maybe TRBD1 (6 bases). The CDR3 totals 13 residues. V was clipped by 7 bases and J by 1 base, with 13 bases between them. Looked up from germline, CDR1 is SQVTM and CDR2 is ANQGSEA. CDR3 residues: CSARGHSNTEAFF. Written as DNA, the CDR3 is TGCAGCGCCCGGGGACACTCGAACACTGAAGCTTTCTTT. The full variable domain, rest sourced from reference TRBV29-1 and TRBJ1-1, is SAVISQKPSRDICQRGTSLTIQCQVDSQVTMMFWYRQQPGQSLTLIATANQGSEATYESGFVIDKFPISRPNLTFSTLTVSNMSPEDSSIYLCSARGHSNTEAFFGQGTRLTVV.

The chain is built from TRBV19 and TRBJ2-7, with TRBD2 matching over 9 bases. Germline CDR1 reads LNHDA; CDR2 reads SQIVND (reference sequence). V lost 4 bases to trimming and J lost 6 bases; unmatched junction nucleotides: 10. The CDR3 has 15 residues. CDR3 sequence reads: CASSRYPGLALEQYF. The CDR3 nucleotides are TGTGCCAGTAGTAGGTATCCGGGACTAGCCCTCGAGCAGTACTTC.

The V gene is TRBV6-1, the J gene TRBJ2-2; TRBD2 might be the D (6 bases). CDR1 is MNHNS and CDR2 is SASEGT in the germline V gene. V was pared by 6 bases and J by 1 base, with 15 bases between. The CDR3 sequence is 16 residues long. The DNA of the CDR3 is TGTGCCAGCAGATCCCCGCCTAGCGAGAACACCGGGGAGCTGTTTTTT. Translated: CASRSPPSENTGELFF.

The CDR3 bases are TGCAGCGTTGAAGGGGCGGGAGGGGCCTACGAGCAGTACTTC. Amino acids: CSVEGAGGAYEQYF. The J gene is TRBJ2-7, the V gene TRBV29-1; 9 nucleotides agree with TRBD2. This CDR3 comprises 14 residues. The V gene's germline CDR1 is SQVTM and CDR2 ANQGSEA. V lost 1 base, J lost 2 bases, and 3 bases stayed unmatched.

The rearrangement links TRBV7-9 to TRBJ1-4; weak D call: TRBD1 (5 bases). The germline gives CDR1 SEHNR, CDR2 FQNEAQ (reference sequence). The CDR3 length is 14 residues. V gave up 6 bases and J gave up 5 bases, with 13 bases separating them. The CDR3 is CASSYRDSNEKLFF. The CDR3 DNA follows: TGTGCCAGCAGTTATAGAGACAGCAATGAAAAACTGTTTTTT.

Note on this clonotype: Its ends do not fully match the called genes, so a read error is possible. The chain has TRBV20-1 and TRBJ2-7; 7 bases agree with TRBD1. The germline gives CDR1 DFQATT, CDR2 SNEGSKA (reference sequence). The CDR3 is made up of 14 amino acids. The CDR3 is CSALKPTGFDEQCF. CDR3 nucleotide sequence: TGCAGTGCCCTGAAACCGACAGGGTTTGATGAGCAGTGCTTC.

The J gene is TRBJ1-6, the V gene TRBV7-2; D might be TRBD1 (5 bases). Per germline, CDR1 SGHTA and CDR2 FQGNSA. The CDR3 spans 14 residues. The germline V and J ends were trimmed by 2 bases and 13 bases, with 15 bases remaining between them. The CDR3 DNA is TGTGCCAGCAGCTTAAGGGGCAGCAATCAGCCCCTCCACTTT. Protein product: CASSLRGSNQPLHF.

Worth noting for this clonotype: A much larger clone differs from this one at a single base, so this may be a read error. The chain joins TRBV20-1 to TRBJ2-2, with a weak D call TRBD2 (5 bases). Germline values: CDR1 DFQATT, CDR2 SNEGSKA (reference sequence). This CDR3 contains 14 residues. The V end was cut by 6 bases, the J end by 7 bases, with 18 bases between. The CDR3 is CSAPTGTRGGELFF. CDR3 DNA: TGCAGTGCCCCCACTGGAACCCGGGGCGGGGAGCTGTTTTTT.

The chain recombines TRBV20-1 with TRBJ2-5, with TRBD2 matching over 10 bases. CDR1 is DFQATT and CDR2 is SNEGSKA in the germline V gene (reference sequence). The V and J ends lost 5 bases and 2 bases, in that order; junction bases with no gene match: 8. This CDR3 region has 15 residues. CDR3 sequence reads: CSAYTRTSGQETQYF. The CDR3 DNA is TGCAGTGCTTATACCCGGACTAGCGGACAAGAGACCCAGTACTTC.

The rearrangement uses TRBV6-4 and TRBJ1-6; 9 bases are a match to TRBD1. Germline assignment: CDR1 MRHNA and CDR2 SNTAGT. The CDR3 totals 15 residues. Trimming removed 2 bases from V and 9 bases from J; junction bases left unmatched: 5. CDR3 loop: CASSDLTGGGSPLHF. The CDR3, as DNA: TGTGCCAGCAGTGACCTGACAGGGGGGGGTTCACCCCTCCACTTT.

The J gene is TRBJ1-1, the V gene TRBV29-1; a weak D match, TRBD1 (5 bases). Trimming shortened V by 4 bases and J by 5 bases, and 11 bases separated the two germline ends. The CDR3 is 12 residues long. Germline CDR1 SQVTM, CDR2 ANQGSEA. CDR3 nucleotides: TGCAGCGTTGGGGCAGGGAGTACTGAAGCTTTCTTT. Its translation is CSVGAGSTEAFF.

This clonotype was seen a single time. This sequence joins TRBV20-1 and TRBJ2-7, with TRBD1 matching 11 bases. The J call may not be correct, given that the DNA end is closer to TRBJ2-5. This CDR3 is 14 amino acids long. Germline CDR1 is DFQATT and CDR2 is SNEGSKA (reference sequence). CDR3 sequence (DNA): TGCAGTGCTACCCGGGACAGGGGGGGTGAGACCCAGTACTTC. Its protein product is CSATRDRGGETQYF.

This clonotype came up many times. The genes are TRBV5-8 and TRBJ2-7, with 12 bases identical to TRBD2. V shed 3 bases and J 2 bases; nucleotides not matched to a gene: 3. The germline V gene has CDR1 SGHTS and CDR2 YDEGEE. This CDR3 is 15 amino acids long. The CDR3 sequence is CASSYGLAGTYEQYF. The CDR3 DNA is TGTGCCAGCAGCTACGGACTAGCGGGAACCTACGAGCAGTACTTC.

This clonotype was observed at least ten times. Here the CDR3 DNA reads TGTGCCAGCAGTTCCCAAGGCAGGGGAACCGGGGAGCTGTTTTTT. It translates to CASSSQGRGTGELFF. The chain uses TRBV6-6 and TRBJ2-2, with TRBD1 as a possible D gene (6 bases). V was shortened by 4 bases and J by 5 bases, with 14 bases between the two germline ends. Germline values: CDR1 MNHNY, CDR2 SVGAGI (reference sequence). This CDR3 region has 15 residues.

This chain uses TRBV2 with TRBJ1-2, with D unclear. This CDR3 has 13 residues. Trimming removed 1 base at V and 8 bases at J, with 11 bases between. Germline V lookup: CDR1 SNHLY, CDR2 FYNNEI. CDR3 sequence (DNA): TGTGCCAGCAGTGAAGAGGGCAGCGTCGGCTACACCTTC. Its protein is CASSEEGSVGYTF.

The sample holds a few counts of this clonotype. The chain joins TRBV30 to TRBJ2-7, with unresolved D. Germline lookup yields CDR1 GTSNPN and CDR2 SVGIG (reference sequence). Trimming removed 1 base from V and 3 bases from J, with 4 bases in between. This CDR3 has 11 residues. CDR3 amino acids: CAWSGGYEQYF. The CDR3, as DNA: TGTGCCTGGAGTGGGGGCTACGAGCAGTACTTC.

The genes are TRBV7-9 and TRBJ2-7; tentative D call: TRBD1 (5 bases). CDR3 size: 16 residues. V lost 5 bases and J 3 bases, leaving 20 bases between the germline ends. Germline V gives CDR1 SEHNR, CDR2 FQNEAQ (reference sequence). CDR3 protein: CASSQDTQGGDYEQYF. The CDR3, as DNA: TGTGCCAGCAGCCAAGATACCCAGGGTGGGGACTACGAGCAGTACTTC.

This clonotype came up many times. The chain uses TRBV29-1 and TRBJ1-1; 7 positions match TRBD1. Germline-derived CDR1 and CDR2 are SQVTM and ANQGSEA. The CDR3 has 12 residues. V trimming: 8 bases; J trimming: 1 base; junction bases outside the gene matches: 4. CDR3 protein: CSSGQENTEAFF. The CDR3 bases are TGCAGCTCAGGACAGGAGAACACTGAAGCTTTCTTT.

The rearrangement joins TRBV20-1 to TRBJ1-2; no reliable D call. Looked up from germline, CDR1 is DFQATT and CDR2 is SNEGSKA (reference sequence). Trimming left V 3 bases short and J 6 bases short, with 11 bases between. The CDR3 runs to 12 residues. The CDR3: CSASKDVNGYTF. As DNA, the CDR3 is TGCAGTGCTAGTAAGGATGTTAATGGCTACACCTTC.

This clonotype appeared many times. V is TRBV20-1 and J is TRBJ1-6, with 8 bases identical to TRBD1. V dropped 0 bases and J dropped 8; count of bases not matched to a gene: 6. Germline V gives CDR1 DFQATT, CDR2 SNEGSKA (reference sequence). The CDR3 sequence is 15 residues long. The CDR3 region is CSARDQGRGHSPLHF. DNA of the CDR3: TGCAGTGCTAGAGATCAGGGCAGGGGGCATTCACCCCTCCACTTT.

On this clonotype: Sequence at one end of the junction differs from germline and may be a read error. This rearrangement joins TRBV19 to TRBJ1-1; TRBD1 agrees at 8 bases. Looked up from germline, CDR1 is LNHDA and CDR2 is SQIVND (reference sequence). The CDR3 is 12 amino acids. CDR3 coding DNA: TGTGCCAGTAGTCCGAGTGAGCGGGACAGGTCCTTT. Its translation is CASSPSERDRSF.

The chain is built from TRBV12-3 or TRBV12-4 and TRBJ1-5; D uncertain. This CDR3 has 12 residues. The V end lost 3 bases, the J end lost 7 bases, and 7 bases lay between the germline ends. CDR3 in DNA: TGTGCCAGCAGTTTTGCGGGACAGCCCCAGCATTTT. This codes for CASSFAGQPQHF.

This clonotype was observed at least ten times. J is TRBJ1-5 and V is TRBV7-9, with no clear D. This CDR3 is 14 amino acids long. Germline loops: CDR1 SEHNR, CDR2 FQNEAQ (reference sequence). The V end lost 1 base, the J end lost 4 bases, and 8 bases lay between the germline ends. This CDR3 is CASSLGGYNQPQHF. The CDR3 DNA reads TGTGCCAGCAGCTTAGGAGGGTATAATCAGCCCCAGCATTTT.